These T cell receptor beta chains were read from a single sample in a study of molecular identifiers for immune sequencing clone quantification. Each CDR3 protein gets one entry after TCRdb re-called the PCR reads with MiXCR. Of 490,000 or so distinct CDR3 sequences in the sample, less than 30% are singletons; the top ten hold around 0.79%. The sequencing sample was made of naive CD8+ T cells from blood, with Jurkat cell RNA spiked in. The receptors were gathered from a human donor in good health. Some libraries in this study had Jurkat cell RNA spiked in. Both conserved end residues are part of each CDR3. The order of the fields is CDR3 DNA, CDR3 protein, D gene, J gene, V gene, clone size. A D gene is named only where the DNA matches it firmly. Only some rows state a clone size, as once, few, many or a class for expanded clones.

cdr3_nt: TGTGCCAGCAGCTGGGGACTTCCCAATGAGCAGTTCTTC
cdr3_aa: CASSWGLPNEQFF
d_call: .
j_call: TRBJ2-1
v_call: TRBV5-6
clone_size: once

cdr3_nt: TGTGCCAGCAGCTTGCACCCAGGAAGCAATCAGCCCCAGCATTTT
cdr3_aa: CASSLHPGSNQPQHF
d_call: .
j_call: TRBJ1-5
v_call: TRBV5-6
clone_size: few

cdr3_nt: TGTGCCACCCAGACCGTGGATAACACTAAAGCTTTCTTT
cdr3_aa: CATQTVDNTKAFF
d_call: .
j_call: TRBJ1-1
v_call: TRBV6-2/TRBV6-3
clone_size: once

cdr3_nt: TGCGCCAGCAGGTTGGCGGAACCCTACGAGCAGTACTTC
cdr3_aa: CASRLAEPYEQYF
d_call: .
j_call: TRBJ2-7
v_call: TRBV6-2/TRBV6-3
clone_size: many

cdr3_nt: TGCGCCAGCAGCGATACCGGGACTCCCGAGTTCTTC
cdr3_aa: CASSDTGTPEFF
d_call: .
j_call: TRBJ2-1
v_call: TRBV5-1
clone_size: many

cdr3_nt: TGTGCCAGCAGCTTTCCAGCGGTACGGCCTGGGGCCAACGTCCTGACTTTC
cdr3_aa: CASSFPAVRPGANVLTF
d_call: .
j_call: TRBJ2-6
v_call: TRBV7-2
clone_size: many

cdr3_nt: TGCAGTGCTAGACTAGCGGGGGGGCCCGGGGAGCTGTTTTTT
cdr3_aa: CSARLAGGPGELFF
d_call: TRBD2
j_call: TRBJ2-2
v_call: TRBV20-1
clone_size: .

cdr3_nt: TGTGCCAGCAGTTCCACGAACACTGAAGCTTTCTTT
cdr3_aa: CASSSTNTEAFF
d_call: .
j_call: TRBJ1-1
v_call: TRBV28
clone_size: many

cdr3_nt: TGTGCCAGTAGTATTCACCACGACCAGAAAATGAACACTGAAGCTTTCTTT
cdr3_aa: CASSIHHDQKMNTEAFF
d_call: .
j_call: TRBJ1-1
v_call: TRBV19
clone_size: many

cdr3_nt: TGTGCCAGCAGTTACTCCGCGGAGACCCCGCCTGGGGAGCAGTACTTC
cdr3_aa: CASSYSAETPPGEQYF
d_call: .
j_call: TRBJ2-7
v_call: TRBV6-2/TRBV6-3
clone_size: few

cdr3_nt: TGTGCCTGGAGTGTAGTAGCGGGGTTTGAGACCCAGTACTTC
cdr3_aa: CAWSVVAGFETQYF
d_call: TRBD2
j_call: TRBJ2-5
v_call: TRBV30
clone_size: .

cdr3_nt: TGTGCCAGCAGCCCTACTAGCGGGGTCGGAACCGGGGAGCTGTTTTTT
cdr3_aa: CASSPTSGVGTGELFF
d_call: TRBD2
j_call: TRBJ2-2
v_call: TRBV7-9
clone_size: few

cdr3_nt: TGTGCCAGTAGTGAATCCCCAGGGGAGAGGTACTACGAGCAGTACTTC
cdr3_aa: CASSESPGERYYEQYF
d_call: .
j_call: TRBJ2-7
v_call: TRBV19
clone_size: few

cdr3_nt: TGTGCCAGCAGTTTCTCGCGGACTAGCGGAGGTGAGCAGTTCTTC
cdr3_aa: CASSFSRTSGGEQFF
d_call: TRBD2
j_call: TRBJ2-1
v_call: TRBV6-5
clone_size: many

cdr3_nt: TGTGCCAGCGGCTTATTTACCGTTACGTCGAGGACAGGGGGCGGTGAAAAACTGTTTTTT
cdr3_aa: CASGLFTVTSRTGGGEKLFF
d_call: TRBD1
j_call: TRBJ1-4
v_call: TRBV7-6
clone_size: .

cdr3_nt: TGTGCTAGTGGTTTGGGAATCTTCACGGAGCAAAGACAGTACTTC
cdr3_aa: CASGLGIFTEQRQYF
d_call: .
j_call: TRBJ2-4
v_call: TRBV12-5
clone_size: .

cdr3_nt: TGTGCCAAAACGGTTTCCACTAATGAAAAACTGTTTTTT
cdr3_aa: CAKTVSTNEKLFF
d_call: .
j_call: TRBJ1-4
v_call: TRBV15
clone_size: .

cdr3_nt: TGCGCCAGGAGCCTACAGGGGAACGCTGAAGCTTTCTTT
cdr3_aa: CARSLQGNAEAFF
d_call: TRBD1
j_call: TRBJ1-1
v_call: TRBV4-1
clone_size: few

cdr3_nt: TGTGCCAGCAGTCCCCGGGGCAGTGAAGCTTTCTTT
cdr3_aa: CASSPRGSEAFF
d_call: .
j_call: TRBJ1-1
v_call: TRBV28
clone_size: many

cdr3_nt: TGTGCCAGCGGCCACACTGGGACAGGGGGCTTTCAGCCCCAGCATTTT
cdr3_aa: CASGHTGTGGFQPQHF
d_call: TRBD1
j_call: TRBJ1-5
v_call: TRBV12-3/TRBV12-4
clone_size: many

cdr3_nt: TGTGCCGGATGGCCAGATACGCAGTATTTT
cdr3_aa: CAGWPDTQYF
d_call: .
j_call: TRBJ2-3
v_call: TRBV30
clone_size: many

cdr3_nt: TGTGCCAGCAGCTTAGGACTAAAGCGGGAGCCCGGGCAGTTCTTC
cdr3_aa: CASSLGLKREPGQFF
d_call: TRBD2
j_call: TRBJ2-1
v_call: TRBV7-2
clone_size: many

cdr3_nt: TGCAGTGCTAGAGAAAACAGGGGCCGCTTCCTCCCAGATACGCAGTATTTT
cdr3_aa: CSARENRGRFLPDTQYF
d_call: TRBD1
j_call: TRBJ2-3
v_call: TRBV20-1
clone_size: .

cdr3_nt: TGTGCCAGCAGTTACTTCCGGACAGGTCCGAACGAGCAGTACTTC
cdr3_aa: CASSYFRTGPNEQYF
d_call: TRBD1
j_call: TRBJ2-7
v_call: TRBV6-5
clone_size: few

cdr3_nt: TGCGCCAGCAGCCAAGGGACAGGGTGGAATTCTGAGCAGTTCTTC
cdr3_aa: CASSQGTGWNSEQFF
d_call: TRBD1
j_call: TRBJ2-1
v_call: TRBV4-3
clone_size: few

cdr3_nt: TGTGCCAGCAGGAACCGGGGAGAAGAGACCCAGTACTTC
cdr3_aa: CASRNRGEETQYF
d_call: .
j_call: TRBJ2-5
v_call: TRBV14
clone_size: many

cdr3_nt: TGTGCCAGCAGCTCTAACCCGTATACGCAGTATTTT
cdr3_aa: CASSSNPYTQYF
d_call: .
j_call: TRBJ2-3
v_call: TRBV7-6
clone_size: many

cdr3_nt: TGTGCCAGTAGTACATCGACAGCCACCGGGGAGCTGTTTTTT
cdr3_aa: CASSTSTATGELFF
d_call: .
j_call: TRBJ2-2
v_call: TRBV19
clone_size: .

cdr3_nt: TGTGCCAGCAGCGTAGATGGGGGAGGGTATGGCTACACCTTC
cdr3_aa: CASSVDGGGYGYTF
d_call: .
j_call: TRBJ1-2
v_call: TRBV9
clone_size: .

cdr3_nt: TGTGCCAGCAGCCCGGACAGTTCAGAAGCTTTCTTT
cdr3_aa: CASSPDSSEAFF
d_call: .
j_call: TRBJ1-1
v_call: TRBV5-4
clone_size: many

cdr3_nt: TGCAGTGTAACCGACCCTGGCCTATTAGATACGCAGTATTTT
cdr3_aa: CSVTDPGLLDTQYF
d_call: .
j_call: TRBJ2-3
v_call: TRBV20-1
clone_size: few

cdr3_nt: TGTGCCAGCAGCCATCTACAGGGGCCAGATACGCAGTATTTT
cdr3_aa: CASSHLQGPDTQYF
d_call: TRBD1
j_call: TRBJ2-3
v_call: TRBV6-2/TRBV6-3
clone_size: .

cdr3_nt: TGTGCCAGCAGCCCTGTGGGAGGGCCCCACGAGCAGTACTTC
cdr3_aa: CASSPVGGPHEQYF
d_call: TRBD2
j_call: TRBJ2-7
v_call: TRBV7-9
clone_size: few

cdr3_nt: TGTGCCAGCAGTTCCTTACCCTATGGAGGGGCGAGCACAGATACGCAGTATTTT
cdr3_aa: CASSSLPYGGASTDTQYF
d_call: .
j_call: TRBJ2-3
v_call: TRBV27
clone_size: many

cdr3_nt: TGTGCCAGCAGCTCCACCTCACAGGGTCGCGAGCAGTACTTC
cdr3_aa: CASSSTSQGREQYF
d_call: .
j_call: TRBJ2-7
v_call: TRBV13
clone_size: few

cdr3_nt: TGTGCCAGCAGGAGGACAGGGCAATCCTATGGCTACACCTTC
cdr3_aa: CASRRTGQSYGYTF
d_call: TRBD1
j_call: TRBJ1-2
v_call: TRBV27
clone_size: few

cdr3_nt: TGTGCCAGCAGTTACTCCAGCGGGGCCCTCGACGAGCAGTACTTC
cdr3_aa: CASSYSSGALDEQYF
d_call: TRBD2
j_call: TRBJ2-7
v_call: TRBV6-6
clone_size: few

cdr3_nt: TGTGCCAGCAGCTTGATGGGGTATAGCAATCAGCCCCAGCATTTT
cdr3_aa: CASSLMGYSNQPQHF
d_call: .
j_call: TRBJ1-5
v_call: TRBV7-2
clone_size: many

cdr3_nt: TGTGCCAGCAGTCCGGGACGGAGTACTGAAGCTTTCTTT
cdr3_aa: CASSPGRSTEAFF
d_call: .
j_call: TRBJ1-1
v_call: TRBV27
clone_size: few

cdr3_nt: TGTGCCTGCACCTCCACCGGTTCTAGCACAGATACGCAGTATTTT
cdr3_aa: CACTSTGSSTDTQYF
d_call: .
j_call: TRBJ2-3
v_call: TRBV28
clone_size: .

cdr3_nt: TGTGCCAGCAGTTTCATACACCGGACAGGAGCTAATGAGCAGTTCTTC
cdr3_aa: CASSFIHRTGANEQFF
d_call: TRBD1
j_call: TRBJ2-1
v_call: TRBV28
clone_size: few

cdr3_nt: TGTGCCAGCAACTTTCCAGGGGCAAATGAGCAGTTCTTC
cdr3_aa: CASNFPGANEQFF
d_call: .
j_call: TRBJ2-1
v_call: TRBV2
clone_size: .